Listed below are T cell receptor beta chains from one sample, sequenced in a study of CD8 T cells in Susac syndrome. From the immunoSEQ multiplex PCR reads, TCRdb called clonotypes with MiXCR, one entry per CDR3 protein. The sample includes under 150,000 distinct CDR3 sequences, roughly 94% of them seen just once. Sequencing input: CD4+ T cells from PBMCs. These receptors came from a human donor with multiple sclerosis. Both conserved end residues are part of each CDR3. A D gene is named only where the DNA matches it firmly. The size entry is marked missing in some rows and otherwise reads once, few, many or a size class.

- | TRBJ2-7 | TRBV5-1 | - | CASSLGSGLEQYF | TGCGCCAGCAGCTTGGGGTCGGGGCTCGAGCAGTACTTC
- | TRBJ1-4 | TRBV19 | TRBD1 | CASSTTGVIEKLFF | TGTGCCAGTAGTACCACAGGGGTCATTGAAAAACTGTTTTTT
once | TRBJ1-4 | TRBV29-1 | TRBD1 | CSGGTDATNEKLFF | TGCAGCGGAGGGACAGACGCAACTAATGAAAAACTGTTTTTT
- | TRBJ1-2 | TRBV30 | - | CAWSLSGHYGYTF | TGTGCCTGGAGTCTTTCAGGGCACTATGGCTACACCTTC
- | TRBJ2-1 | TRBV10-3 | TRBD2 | CAIREGANPNEQFF | TGTGCCATCCGGGAGGGAGCCAACCCCAATGAGCAGTTCTTC
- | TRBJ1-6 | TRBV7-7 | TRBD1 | CAVVTTGESNSPLHF | TGTGCCGTCGTAACCACAGGGGAGTCTAATTCACCCCTCCACTTT
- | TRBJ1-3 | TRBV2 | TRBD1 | CASSEGSRQGTGNTIYF | TGTGCCAGCAGTGAAGGGTCGAGACAGGGGACTGGAAACACCATATATTTT
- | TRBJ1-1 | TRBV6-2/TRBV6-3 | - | CASSSQIFAGDTEAFF | TGTGCCAGCAGTTCACAGATCTTCGCAGGGGACACTGAAGCTTTCTTT
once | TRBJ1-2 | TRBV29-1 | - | CSVGILSYGYTF | TGCAGCGTGGGGATCCTCTCCTATGGCTACACCTTC
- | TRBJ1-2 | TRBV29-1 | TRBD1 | CSGGDRATGYTF | TGCAGCGGGGGGGACAGGGCGACTGGCTACACCTTC
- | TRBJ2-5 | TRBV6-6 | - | CASSYSGMEETQYF | TGTGCCAGCAGTTACTCAGGGATGGAAGAGACCCAGTACTTC
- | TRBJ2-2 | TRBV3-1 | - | CASSPGRLELPGELFF | TGTGCCAGCAGCCCGGGGAGACTAGAACTACCCGGGGAGCTGTTTTTT
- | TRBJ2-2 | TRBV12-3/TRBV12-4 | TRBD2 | CASSLGAGLTGELFF | TGTGCCAGCAGTTTGGGAGCGGGACTTACCGGGGAGCTGTTTTTT
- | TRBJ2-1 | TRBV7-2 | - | CASSLGRALYNEQFF | TGTGCCAGCAGCTTGGGCAGGGCCCTCTACAATGAGCAGTTCTTC
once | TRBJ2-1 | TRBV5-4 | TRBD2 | CASRGLAGAYNEQFF | TGTGCCAGCCGTGGACTAGCGGGAGCCTACAATGAGCAGTTCTTC
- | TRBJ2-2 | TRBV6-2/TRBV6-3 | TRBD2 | CASSPLATSGGAGELFF | TGTGCCAGCAGTCCCCTCGCTACTAGCGGGGGGGCCGGGGAGCTGTTTTTT
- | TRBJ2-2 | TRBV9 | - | CASSVGTGELFF | TGTGCCAGCAGCGTAGGAACCGGGGAGCTGTTTTTT
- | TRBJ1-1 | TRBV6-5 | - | CASSYSHRFTEAFF | TGTGCCAGCAGTTACTCGCACAGGTTCACTGAAGCTTTCTTT
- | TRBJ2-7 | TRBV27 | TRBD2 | CATDGISGSYEQYF | TGTGCCACCGACGGAATTAGCGGGAGCTACGAGCAGTACTTC
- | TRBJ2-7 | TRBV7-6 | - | CASSPSQGPLEQYF | TGTGCCAGCAGCCCCTCTCAAGGGCCCCTGGAGCAGTACTTC
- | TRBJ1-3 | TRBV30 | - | CAWSLGQGNTIYF | TGTGCCTGGAGTCTCGGACAGGGAAACACCATATATTTT
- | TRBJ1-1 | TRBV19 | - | CASSPSIHTEAFF | TGTGCCAGTAGTCCCTCGATCCACACTGAAGCTTTCTTT
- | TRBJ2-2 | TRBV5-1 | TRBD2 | CASSLVLAGRDTGELFF | TGCGCCAGCAGCTTGGTGCTAGCGGGAAGGGACACCGGGGAGCTGTTTTTT
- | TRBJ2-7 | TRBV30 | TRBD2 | CAWRGLAGGRIYEQYF | TGTGCCTGGAGGGGACTAGCGGGAGGACGAATCTACGAGCAGTACTTC
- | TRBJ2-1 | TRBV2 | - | CASSGGGRQFF | TGTGCCAGCAGTGGGGGAGGTCGGCAGTTCTTC
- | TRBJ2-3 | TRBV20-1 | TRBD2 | CSLTSGASTDTQYF | TGCAGCCTAACTAGCGGGGCTAGCACAGATACGCAGTATTTT
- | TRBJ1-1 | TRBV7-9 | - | CASTNLRPEAFF | TGTGCCAGCACCAACTTAAGGCCCGAAGCTTTCTTT
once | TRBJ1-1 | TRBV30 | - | CAWRGSTGREVVNTEAFF | TGTGCCTGGAGAGGCTCTACGGGCAGGGAGGTGGTAAACACTGAAGCTTTCTTT
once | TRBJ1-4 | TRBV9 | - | CVLRLSPTNEKLFF | TGCGTCTTACGTCTCAGTCCAACTAATGAAAAACTGTTTTTT
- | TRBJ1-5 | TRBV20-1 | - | CSARKALNQPQHF | TGCAGTGCTAGAAAGGCTCTCAATCAGCCCCAGCATTTT
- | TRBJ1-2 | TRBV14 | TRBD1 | CASSRDRVGNGYTF | TGTGCCAGCAGCCGAGACAGGGTCGGGAATGGCTACACCTTC
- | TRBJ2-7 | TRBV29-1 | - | CSAGQGEYEQYF | TGCAGCGCGGGGCAAGGCGAGTACGAGCAGTACTTC
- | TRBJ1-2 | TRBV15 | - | CATSPPGTAAFGYGYTF | TGTGCCACCAGCCCACCCGGGACCGCGGCCTTTGGTTATGGCTACACCTTC